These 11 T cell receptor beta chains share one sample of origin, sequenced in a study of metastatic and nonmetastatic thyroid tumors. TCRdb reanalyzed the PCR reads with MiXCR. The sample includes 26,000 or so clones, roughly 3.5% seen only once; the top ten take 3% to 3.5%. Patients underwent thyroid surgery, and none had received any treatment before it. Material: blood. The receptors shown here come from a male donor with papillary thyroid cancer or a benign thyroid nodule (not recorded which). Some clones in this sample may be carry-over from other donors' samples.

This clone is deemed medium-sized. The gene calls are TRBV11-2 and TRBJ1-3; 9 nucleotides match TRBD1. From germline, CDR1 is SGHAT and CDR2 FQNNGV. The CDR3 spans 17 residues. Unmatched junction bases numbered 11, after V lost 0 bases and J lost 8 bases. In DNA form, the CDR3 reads TGTGCCAGCAGCTTAGACTATTTGGGACAGGGTATCGACACCATATATTTT. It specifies CASSLDYLGQGIDTIYF.

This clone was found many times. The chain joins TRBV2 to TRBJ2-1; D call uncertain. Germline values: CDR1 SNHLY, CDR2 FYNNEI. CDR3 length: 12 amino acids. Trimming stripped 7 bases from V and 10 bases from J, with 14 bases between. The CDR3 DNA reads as TGTGCCAGCACCGGACCGTCGTGGGAGCAGTTCTTC. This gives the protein CASTGPSWEQFF.

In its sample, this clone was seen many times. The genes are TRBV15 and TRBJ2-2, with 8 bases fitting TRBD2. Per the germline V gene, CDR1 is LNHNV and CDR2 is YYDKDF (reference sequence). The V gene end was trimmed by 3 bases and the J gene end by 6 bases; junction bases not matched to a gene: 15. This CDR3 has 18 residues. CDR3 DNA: TGTGCCACCAGCAGGGTCTCGTCGCGGCCGGGAGGGCCCGGGGAGCTGTTTTTT. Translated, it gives CATSRVSSRPGGPGELFF.

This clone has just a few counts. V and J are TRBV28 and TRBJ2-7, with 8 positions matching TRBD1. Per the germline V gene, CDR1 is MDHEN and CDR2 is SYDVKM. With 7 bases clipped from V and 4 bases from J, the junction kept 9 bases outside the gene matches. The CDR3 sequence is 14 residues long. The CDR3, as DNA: TGTGCCAGCACCGATAGGACAGGGAAGTACGAGCAGTACTTC. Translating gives CASTDRTGKYEQYF. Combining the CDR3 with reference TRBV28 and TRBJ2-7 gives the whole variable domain DVKVTQSSRYLVKRTGEKVFLECVQDMDHENMFWYRQDPGLGLRLIYFSYDVKMKEKGDIPEGYSVSREKKERFSLILESASTNQTSMYLCASTDRTGKYEQYFGPGTRLTVT.

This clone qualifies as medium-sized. DNA for the CDR3: TGTGCCAGCGATCCCTCGGGACAGGGATACGAGCAGTACTTC. Translating it yields CASDPSGQGYEQYF. V and J are TRBV28 and TRBJ2-7; 9 bases match TRBD1. V trimming: 8 bases; J trimming: 4 bases; junction bases outside the gene matches: 9. The CDR3 totals 14 residues. CDR1 and CDR2 from the germline V gene are MDHEN and SYDVKM.

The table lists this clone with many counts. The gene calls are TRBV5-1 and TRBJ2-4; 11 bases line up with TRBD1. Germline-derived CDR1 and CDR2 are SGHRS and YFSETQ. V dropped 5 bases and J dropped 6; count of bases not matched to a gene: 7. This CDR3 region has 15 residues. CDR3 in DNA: TGCGCCAGCAGAAATTCTGGGACAGGGGGAAACATTCAGTACTTC. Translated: CASRNSGTGGNIQYF.

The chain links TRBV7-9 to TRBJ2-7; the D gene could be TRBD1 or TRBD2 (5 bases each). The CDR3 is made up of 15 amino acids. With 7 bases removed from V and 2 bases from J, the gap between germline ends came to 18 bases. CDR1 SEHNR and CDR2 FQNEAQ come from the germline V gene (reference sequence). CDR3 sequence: CASILLDLGPYEQYF. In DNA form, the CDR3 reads TGTGCCAGCATCCTCCTGGACTTGGGGCCCTACGAGCAGTACTTC.

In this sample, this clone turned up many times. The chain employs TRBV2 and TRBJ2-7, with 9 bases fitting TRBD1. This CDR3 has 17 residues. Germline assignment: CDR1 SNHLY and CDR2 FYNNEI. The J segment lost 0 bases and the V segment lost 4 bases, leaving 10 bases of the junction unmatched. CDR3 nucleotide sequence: TGTGCCAGCAGTGCGGGACAGGGAATCGTTGGCTCCTACGAGCAGTACTTC. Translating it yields CASSAGQGIVGSYEQYF.

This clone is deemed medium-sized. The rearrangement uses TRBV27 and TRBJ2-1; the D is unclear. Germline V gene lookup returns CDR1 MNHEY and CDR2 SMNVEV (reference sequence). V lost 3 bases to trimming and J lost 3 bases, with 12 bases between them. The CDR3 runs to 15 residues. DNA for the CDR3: TGTGCCAGCAGTTTTGTACAGCAACGCTACAATGAGCAGTTCTTC. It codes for CASSFVQQRYNEQFF.

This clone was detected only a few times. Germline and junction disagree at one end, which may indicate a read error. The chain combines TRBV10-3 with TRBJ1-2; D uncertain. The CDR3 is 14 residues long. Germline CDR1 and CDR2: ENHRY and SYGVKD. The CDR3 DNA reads TGTGCCATCAGTGAGGGAATGACAAACTATGGATACACCTTC. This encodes CAISEGMTNYGYTF.

The DNA for the CDR3 is TGTGCCAGCAGTCCCACGGGGAACTATGAGCAGTTCTTC. Translating gives CASSPTGNYEQFF. V is TRBV28 and J is TRBJ2-1; the D gene is possibly TRBD2 (5 bases). Germline lookup yields CDR1 MDHEN and CDR2 SYDVKM. V dropped 5 bases and J dropped 8 bases, with 13 bases sitting between them. The CDR3 sequence is 13 residues long.